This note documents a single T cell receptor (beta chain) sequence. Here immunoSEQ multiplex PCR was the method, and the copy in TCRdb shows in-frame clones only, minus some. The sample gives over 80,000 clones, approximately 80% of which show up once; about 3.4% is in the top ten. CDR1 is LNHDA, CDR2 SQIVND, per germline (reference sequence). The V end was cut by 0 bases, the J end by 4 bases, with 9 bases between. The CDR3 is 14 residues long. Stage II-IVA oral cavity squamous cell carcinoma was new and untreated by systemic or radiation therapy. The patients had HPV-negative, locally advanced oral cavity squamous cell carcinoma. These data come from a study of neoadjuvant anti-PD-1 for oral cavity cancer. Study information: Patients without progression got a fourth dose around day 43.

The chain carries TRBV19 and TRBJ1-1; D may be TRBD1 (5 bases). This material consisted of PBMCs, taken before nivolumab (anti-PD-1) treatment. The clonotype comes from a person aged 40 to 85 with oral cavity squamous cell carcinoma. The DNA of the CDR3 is TGTGCCAGTAGTATAGATACGGGGACCACTGAAGCTTTCTTT. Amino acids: CASSIDTGTTEAFF.